A selection of T cell receptor beta chains follows, all from one sample in a study of cytomegalovirus exposure and HLA in healthy donors. Data came from immunoSEQ multiplex PCR; TCRdb stores just in-frame clones and leaves some out. The table has 95,000 to 150,000 clones, around 73% seen once. Sequencing was carried out using PBMCs. Source of these receptors: a man between 60 and 75 years old in good health and CMV-seropositive. Each CDR3 is given with its conserved first and last residue. D genes are given only for firm matches. Not all rows give a size; the values are once, few, many and, for expanded clones, a class.

few | - | TRBJ1-1 | TRBV19 | CASSIGGSGRAEAFF | TGTGCCAGTAGTATAGGGGGCTCCGGGCGAGCTGAAGCTTTCTTT
- | TRBD1 | TRBJ1-2 | TRBV29-1 | CSSTGTDYGYTF | TGCAGCTCGACTGGGACAGACTATGGCTACACCTTC
- | - | TRBJ1-1 | TRBV29-1 | CSVEIGLNTEAFF | TGCAGCGTTGAGATTGGCCTGAACACTGAAGCTTTCTTT
- | TRBD1 | TRBJ2-2 | TRBV5-1 | CASSQDRGYAGELFF | TGCGCCAGCAGCCAGGACAGGGGGTATGCCGGGGAGCTGTTTTTT
- | - | TRBJ2-3 | TRBV25-1 | CASSETKSTGRTDTQYF | TGTGCCAGCAGTGAGACGAAATCGACAGGCCGCACAGATACGCAGTATTTT
- | - | TRBJ1-1 | TRBV5-1 | CASSLVGDTEAFF | TGCGCCAGCAGCTTGGTGGGAGACACTGAAGCTTTCTTT
few | TRBD2 | TRBJ2-7 | TRBV5-4 | CASRPSERGGRYEQYF | TGTGCCAGCAGGCCAAGTGAGCGCGGGGGGAGGTACGAGCAGTACTTC
- | - | TRBJ1-2 | TRBV5-1 | CASAADNYGYTF | TGCGCCAGTGCGGCTGATAACTATGGCTACACCTTC
few | - | TRBJ2-7 | TRBV6-1 | CASSSGPGNYEQYF | TGTGCCAGCAGTTCTGGACCCGGGAACTACGAGCAGTACTTC
- | TRBD2 | TRBJ2-3 | TRBV2 | CASRPVWLAGGPSTDTQYF | TGTGCCAGCAGACCTGTTTGGCTAGCGGGGGGGCCTTCAACAGATACGCAGTATTTT
- | - | TRBJ1-1 | TRBV29-1 | CSGGGGGRTEAFF | TGCAGCGGGGGTGGGGGGGGCAGAACTGAAGCTTTCTTT
few | - | TRBJ2-1 | TRBV6-1 | CASSEPRDNEQFF | TGTGCCAGCAGTGAACCCAGGGACAATGAGCAGTTCTTC
- | - | TRBJ2-7 | TRBV7-3 | CASSPGGYEQYF | TGTGCCAGCAGCCCCGGAGGTTATGAGCAGTACTTC
few | TRBD1 | TRBJ1-2 | TRBV13 | CASSAGQGALGYTF | TGTGCCAGCAGCGCGGGACAGGGGGCGCTTGGCTACACCTTC
- | TRBD1 | TRBJ2-4 | TRBV4-1 | CASSPWDRPVTNIQYF | TGCGCCAGCAGCCCATGGGACAGGCCTGTAACAAACATTCAGTACTTC
- | - | TRBJ1-4 | TRBV28 | CASSDETAEPSTNEKLFF | TGTGCCAGCAGCGACGAAACGGCGGAACCTTCAACTAATGAAAAACTGTTTTTT
- | - | TRBJ1-1 | TRBV28 | CASSNARDSEAFF | TGTGCCAGCAGTAACGCCCGGGACTCTGAAGCTTTCTTT
- | TRBD1 | TRBJ2-7 | TRBV18 | CASSRGTGGPYEQYF | TGTGCCAGCTCCCGAGGGACAGGGGGACCCTACGAGCAGTACTTC
- | TRBD2 | TRBJ2-7 | TRBV20-1 | CSARLAGVHF | TGCAGTGCTAGACTAGCGGGGGTGCACTTC
- | TRBD2 | TRBJ2-3 | TRBV7-3 | CASSSRTSGGEAQYF | TGTGCCAGCAGCTCCCGGACTAGCGGGGGGGAAGCGCAGTATTTT
- | - | TRBJ1-3 | TRBV10-3 | CAISQAGVGPGNTIYF | TGTGCCATCAGTCAGGCGGGGGTCGGCCCTGGAAACACCATATATTTT
once | - | TRBJ2-2 | TRBV4-2 | CASSQDRSAGELFF | TGTGCCAGCAGCCAAGATAGGAGCGCCGGGGAGCTGTTTTTT
- | - | TRBJ1-6 | TRBV5-1 | CASSLEGSPLHF | TGCGCCAGCAGCTTGGAGGGGTCACCCCTCCACTTT
once | TRBD1 | TRBJ1-5 | TRBV9 | CASSAGTGLQPQHF | TGTGCCAGCAGCGCCGGGACAGGGCTTCAGCCCCAGCATTTT
- | TRBD2 | TRBJ2-2 | TRBV25-1 | CASSPSGGVDTGELFF | TGTGCCAGCAGTCCTAGCGGGGGTGTGGACACCGGGGAGCTGTTTTTT
- | - | TRBJ1-5 | TRBV2 | CASSETGGVAQPQHF | TGTGCCAGCAGTGAAACCGGGGGAGTGGCTCAGCCCCAGCATTTT
- | TRBD2 | TRBJ2-2 | TRBV5-1 | CASSRGDVVTGELFF | TGCGCCAGCAGTCGGGGGGACGTGGTCACCGGGGAGCTGTTTTTT
- | - | TRBJ1-1 | TRBV30 | CAWSPIRYKMNTEAFF | TGTGCCTGGAGTCCTATCAGGTATAAGATGAACACTGAAGCTTTCTTT
- | - | TRBJ1-2 | TRBV6-6 | CASSYSRGGYTF | TGTGCCAGCAGTTACTCGAGAGGGGGCTACACCTTC
- | TRBD2 | TRBJ2-7 | TRBV15 | CATSPTWGGNEQYF | TGTGCCACCAGCCCAACCTGGGGGGGGAACGAGCAGTACTTC
- | TRBD2 | TRBJ2-3 | TRBV27 | CASTLLAGGGTQYF | TGTGCCAGCACCCTCCTGGCGGGCGGGGGTACGCAGTATTTT
- | - | TRBJ1-3 | TRBV28 | CASSSVPLYGDTIYF | TGTGCCAGCAGCTCCGTTCCACTGTACGGAGACACCATATATTTT
- | - | TRBJ2-7 | TRBV27 | CASSYRERGEQYF | TGTGCCAGCAGTTACAGGGAGAGGGGCGAGCAGTACTTC
- | - | TRBJ2-7 | TRBV2 | CASTGGLLYEQYF | TGTGCCAGCACCGGGGGGCTCCTCTACGAGCAGTACTTC
- | - | TRBJ1-3 | TRBV28 | CASKLVGNTIYF | TGTGCCAGCAAGCTAGTCGGAAACACCATATATTTT